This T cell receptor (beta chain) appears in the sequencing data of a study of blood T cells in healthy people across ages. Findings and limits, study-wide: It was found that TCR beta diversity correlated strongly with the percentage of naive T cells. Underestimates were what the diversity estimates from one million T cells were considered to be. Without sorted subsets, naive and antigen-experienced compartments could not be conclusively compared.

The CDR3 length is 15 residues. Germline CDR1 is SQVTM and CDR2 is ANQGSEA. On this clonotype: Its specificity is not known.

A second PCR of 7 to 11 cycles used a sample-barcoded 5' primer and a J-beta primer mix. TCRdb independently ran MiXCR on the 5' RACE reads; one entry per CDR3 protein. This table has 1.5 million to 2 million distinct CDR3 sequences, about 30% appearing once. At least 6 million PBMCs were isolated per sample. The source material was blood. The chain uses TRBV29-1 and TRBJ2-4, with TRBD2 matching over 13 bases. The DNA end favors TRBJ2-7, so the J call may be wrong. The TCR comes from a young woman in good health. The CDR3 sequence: CSVEGGTSGMCEQYF. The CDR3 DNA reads TGCAGCGTTGAAGGTGGGACTAGCGGGATGTGCGAGCAGTACTTC.